These 5 T cell receptor beta chains originate from one sample sequenced in a study of blood T cell repertoires in COVID-19. Sequencing was performed with immunoSEQ multiplex PCR; in TCRdb, only in-frame clones are kept and a portion is missing. The sample carries some 200,000 clones, roughly 90% recorded once. Source material: PBMCs or T cells enriched from blood (not recorded which). These receptors all come from a man between 18 and 35 years old with acute COVID-19.

In this sample, this clone turned up a few times. The rearrangement uses TRBV6-5 and TRBJ2-7, with D perhaps TRBD2 (6 bases). This CDR3 contains 15 residues. Deletions cut 2 bases from V and 0 bases from J, with 11 bases between. Per germline, CDR1 MNHEY and CDR2 SVGAGI. The DNA of the CDR3 is TGTGCCAGCAGTTACGATGGCGGGAACTCCTACGAGCAGTACTTC. Residues: CASSYDGGNSYEQYF.

The V and J genes are TRBV6-2 or TRBV6-3 and TRBJ2-2; 9 bases fit TRBD2. The CDR3 sequence is 18 residues long. The V segment lost 3 bases and the J segment 2 bases; nucleotides outside the gene matches: 10. From germline, CDR1 is MNHEY and CDR2 SVGEGT. CDR3 nucleotide sequence: TGTGCCAGCAGTTATGGCGCAGGGACTAGCCCTAACACCGGGGAGCTGTTTTTT. Protein product: CASSYGAGTSPNTGELFF.

This chain uses TRBV11-2 with TRBJ2-1, with 11 bases that match TRBD2. Trimming at V came to 5 bases and at J to 4 bases, leaving 4 bases not matched to a gene. The germline V gene has CDR1 SGHAT and CDR2 FQNNGV. This CDR3 comprises 15 residues. CDR3 residues: CASSTLAGGYNEQFF. The CDR3 DNA follows: TGTGCCAGCAGCACGCTAGCGGGAGGTTACAATGAGCAGTTCTTC.

The chain joins TRBV5-1 to TRBJ2-2; D is perhaps TRBD1 (5 bases). V was pared by 0 bases and J by 6 bases, with 12 bases between. This CDR3 region has 15 residues. Per the germline V gene, CDR1 is SGHRS and CDR2 is YFSETQ. CDR3 sequence (DNA): TGCGCCAGCAGCTTGGAAGGGGAAGGGGCCGGGGAGCTGTTTTTT. Amino acids: CASSLEGEGAGELFF. The whole variable domain, remainder taken from reference TRBV5-1 and TRBJ2-2, is KAGVTQTPRYLIKTRGQQVTLSCSPISGHRSVSWYQQTPGQGLQFLFEYFSETQRNKGNFPGRFSGRQFSNSRSEMNVSTLELGDSALYLCASSLEGEGAGELFFGEGSRLTVL.

This clone was seen more than once but under ten times. DNA for the CDR3: TGTGCCAGCAGCCCCGGTAGGGACAGGTTCTACTTC. This gives the protein CASSPGRDRFYF. V usage is TRBV7-3 and J usage is TRBJ2-7, with TRBD1 matching 8 bases. With V trimmed by 5 bases and J by 13 bases, 10 bases remained unmatched. Germline CDR1 is SGHTA and CDR2 is FQGTGA. The CDR3 consists of 12 residues.